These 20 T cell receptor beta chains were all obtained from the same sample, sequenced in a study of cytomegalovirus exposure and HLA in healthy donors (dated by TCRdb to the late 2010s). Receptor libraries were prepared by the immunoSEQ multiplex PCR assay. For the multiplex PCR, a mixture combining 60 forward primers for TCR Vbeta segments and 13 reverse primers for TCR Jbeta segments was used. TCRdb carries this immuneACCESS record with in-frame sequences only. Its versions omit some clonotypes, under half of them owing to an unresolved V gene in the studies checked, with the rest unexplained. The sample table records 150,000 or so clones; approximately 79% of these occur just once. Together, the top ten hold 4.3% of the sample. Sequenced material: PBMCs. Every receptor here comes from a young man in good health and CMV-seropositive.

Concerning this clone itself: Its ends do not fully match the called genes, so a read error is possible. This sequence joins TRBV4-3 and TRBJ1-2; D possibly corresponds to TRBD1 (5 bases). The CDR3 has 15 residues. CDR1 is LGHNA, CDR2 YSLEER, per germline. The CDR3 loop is CASSQEVSGGYGYTF. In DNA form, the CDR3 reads TGCGCCAGCAGTCAAGAGGTTTCGGGGGGCTATGGCTACACCTTC.

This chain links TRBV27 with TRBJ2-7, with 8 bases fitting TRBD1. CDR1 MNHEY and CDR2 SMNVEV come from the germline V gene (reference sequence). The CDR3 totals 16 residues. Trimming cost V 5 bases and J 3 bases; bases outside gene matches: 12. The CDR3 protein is CASSPSAGGILYEQYF. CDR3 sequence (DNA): TGTGCCAGCAGTCCTTCCGCAGGGGGCATCCTCTACGAGCAGTACTTC.

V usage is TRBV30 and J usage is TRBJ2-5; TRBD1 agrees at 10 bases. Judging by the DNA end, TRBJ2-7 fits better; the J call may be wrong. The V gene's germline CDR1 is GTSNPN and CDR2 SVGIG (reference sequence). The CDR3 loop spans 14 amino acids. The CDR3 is CAWALGQGTYEQYF. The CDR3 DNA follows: TGTGCCTGGGCCCTGGGACAGGGGACATACGAGCAGTACTTC.

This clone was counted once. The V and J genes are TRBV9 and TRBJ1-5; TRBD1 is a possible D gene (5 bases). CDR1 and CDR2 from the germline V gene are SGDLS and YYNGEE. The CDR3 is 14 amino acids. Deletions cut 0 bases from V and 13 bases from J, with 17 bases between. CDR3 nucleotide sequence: TGTGCCAGCAGCGTAGGCGCGGGACCCCACCCACAGCATTTT. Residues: CASSVGAGPHPQHF.

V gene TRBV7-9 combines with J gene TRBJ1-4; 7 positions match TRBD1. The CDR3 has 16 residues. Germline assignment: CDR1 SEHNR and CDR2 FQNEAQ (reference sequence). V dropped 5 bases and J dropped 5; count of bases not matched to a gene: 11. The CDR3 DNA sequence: TGTGCCAGCAGCATGACAGCCGGGACAGTAAATGAAAAACTGTTTTTT. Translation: CASSMTAGTVNEKLFF.

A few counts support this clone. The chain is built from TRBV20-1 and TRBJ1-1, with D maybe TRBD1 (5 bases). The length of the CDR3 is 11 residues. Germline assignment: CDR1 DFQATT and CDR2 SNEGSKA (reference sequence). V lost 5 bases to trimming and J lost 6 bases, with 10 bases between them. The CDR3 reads CSALRVAEAFF. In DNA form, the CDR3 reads TGCAGTGCTCTCAGGGTGGCTGAAGCTTTCTTT.

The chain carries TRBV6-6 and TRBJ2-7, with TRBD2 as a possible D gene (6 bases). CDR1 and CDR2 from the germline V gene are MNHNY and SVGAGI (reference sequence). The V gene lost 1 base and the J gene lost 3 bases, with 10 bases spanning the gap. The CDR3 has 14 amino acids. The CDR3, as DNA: TGTGCCAGCAGTTACTTGGGCGGGGACTACGAGCAGTACTTC. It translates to CASSYLGGDYEQYF.

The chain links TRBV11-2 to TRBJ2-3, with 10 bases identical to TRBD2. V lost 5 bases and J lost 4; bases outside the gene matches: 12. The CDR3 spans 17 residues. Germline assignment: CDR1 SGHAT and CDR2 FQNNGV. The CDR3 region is CASSPRGAGGRADTQYF. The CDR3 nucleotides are TGTGCCAGCAGCCCCCGAGGAGCGGGGGGGCGCGCAGATACGCAGTATTTT.

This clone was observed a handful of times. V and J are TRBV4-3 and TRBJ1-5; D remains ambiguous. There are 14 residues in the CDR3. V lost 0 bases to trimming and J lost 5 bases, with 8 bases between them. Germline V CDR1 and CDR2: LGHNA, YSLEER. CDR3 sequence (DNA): TGCGCCAGCAGCCAAGAAGCCAACTATCAGCCCCAGCATTTT. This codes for CASSQEANYQPQHF.

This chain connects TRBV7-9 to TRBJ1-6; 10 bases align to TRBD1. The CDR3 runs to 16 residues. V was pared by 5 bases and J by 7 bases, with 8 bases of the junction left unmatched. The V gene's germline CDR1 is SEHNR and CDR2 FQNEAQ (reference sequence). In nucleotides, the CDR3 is TGTGCCAGCAGCGAAGAGGGACAGGGGTACAATTCACCCCTCCACTTT. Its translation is CASSEEGQGYNSPLHF. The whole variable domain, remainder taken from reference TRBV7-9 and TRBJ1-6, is DTGVSQNPRHKITKRGQNVTFRCDPISEHNRLYWYRQTLGQGPEFLTYFQNEAQLEKSRLLSDRFSAERPKGSFSTLEIQRTEQGDSAMYLCASSEEGQGYNSPLHFGNGTRLTVT.

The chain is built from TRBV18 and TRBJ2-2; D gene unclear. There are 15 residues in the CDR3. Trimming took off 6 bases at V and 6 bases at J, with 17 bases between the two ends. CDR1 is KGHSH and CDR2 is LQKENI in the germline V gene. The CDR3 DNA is TGTGCCAGCTCCCTCAAGGCGGATTTAGCCGGGGAGCTGTTTTTT. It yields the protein CASSLKADLAGELFF. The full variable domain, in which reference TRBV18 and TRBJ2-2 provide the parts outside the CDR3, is NAGVMQNPRHLVRRRGQEARLRCSPMKGHSHVYWYRQLPEEGLKFMVYLQKENIIDESGMPKERFSAEFPKEGPSILRIQQVVRGDSAAYFCASSLKADLAGELFFGEGSRLTVL.

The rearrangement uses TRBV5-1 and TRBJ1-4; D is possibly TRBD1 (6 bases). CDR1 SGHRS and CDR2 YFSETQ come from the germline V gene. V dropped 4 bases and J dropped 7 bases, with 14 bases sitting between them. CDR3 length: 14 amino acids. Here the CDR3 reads CASSEGQSGEKLFF. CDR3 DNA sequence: TGCGCCAGCAGCGAAGGACAGTCGGGTGAAAAACTGTTTTTT.

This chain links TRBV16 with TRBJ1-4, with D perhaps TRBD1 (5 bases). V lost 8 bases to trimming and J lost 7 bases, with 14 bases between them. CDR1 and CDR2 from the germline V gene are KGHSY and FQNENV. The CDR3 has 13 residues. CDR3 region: CASAEGRGEKLFF. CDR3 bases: TGTGCCAGCGCCGAGGGGAGGGGTGAAAAACTGTTTTTT. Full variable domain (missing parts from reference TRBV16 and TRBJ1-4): GEEVAQTPKHLVRGEGQKAKLYCAPIKGHSYVFWYQQVLKNEFKFLISFQNENVFDETGMPKERFSAKCLPNSPCSLEIQATKLEDSAVYFCASAEGRGEKLFFGSGTQLSVL.

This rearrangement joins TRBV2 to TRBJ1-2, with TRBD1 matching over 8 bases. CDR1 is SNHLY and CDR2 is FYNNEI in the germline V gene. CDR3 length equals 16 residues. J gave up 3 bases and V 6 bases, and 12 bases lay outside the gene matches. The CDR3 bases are TGTGCCAGCAGCGGAGGGACAGGAGGCGGTCACTATGGCTACACCTTC. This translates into CASSGGTGGGHYGYTF.

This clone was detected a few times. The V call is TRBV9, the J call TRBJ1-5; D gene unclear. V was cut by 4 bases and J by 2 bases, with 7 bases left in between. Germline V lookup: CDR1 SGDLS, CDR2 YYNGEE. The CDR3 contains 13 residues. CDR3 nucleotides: TGTGCCAGCAGCCAAGCGGGCAATCAGCCCCAGCATTTT. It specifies CASSQAGNQPQHF.

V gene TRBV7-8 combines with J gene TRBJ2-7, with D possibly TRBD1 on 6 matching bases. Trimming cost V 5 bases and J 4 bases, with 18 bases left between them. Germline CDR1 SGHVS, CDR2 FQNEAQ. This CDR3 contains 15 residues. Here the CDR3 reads CASSNFRGKHYEQYF. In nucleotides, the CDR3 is TGTGCCAGCAGCAATTTCAGGGGAAAACATTACGAGCAGTACTTC.

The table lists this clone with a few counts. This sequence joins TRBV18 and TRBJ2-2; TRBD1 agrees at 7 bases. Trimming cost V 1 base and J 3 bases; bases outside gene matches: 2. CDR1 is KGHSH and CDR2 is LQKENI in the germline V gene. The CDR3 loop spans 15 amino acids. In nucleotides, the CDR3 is TGTGCCAGCTCACCACAGGGGGCCGACACCGGGGAGCTGTTTTTT. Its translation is CASSPQGADTGELFF.

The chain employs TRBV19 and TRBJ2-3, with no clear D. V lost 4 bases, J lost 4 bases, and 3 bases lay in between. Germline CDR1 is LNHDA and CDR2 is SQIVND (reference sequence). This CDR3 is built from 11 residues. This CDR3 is CASSRADTQYF. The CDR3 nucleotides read TGTGCCAGTAGTAGAGCAGATACGCAGTATTTT.

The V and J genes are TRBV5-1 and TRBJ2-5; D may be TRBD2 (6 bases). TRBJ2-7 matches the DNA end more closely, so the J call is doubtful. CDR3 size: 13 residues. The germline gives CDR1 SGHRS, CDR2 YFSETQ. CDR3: CASSLVQGGEQYF. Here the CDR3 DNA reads TGCGCCAGCAGCTTGGTGCAGGGAGGCGAGCAGTACTTC.

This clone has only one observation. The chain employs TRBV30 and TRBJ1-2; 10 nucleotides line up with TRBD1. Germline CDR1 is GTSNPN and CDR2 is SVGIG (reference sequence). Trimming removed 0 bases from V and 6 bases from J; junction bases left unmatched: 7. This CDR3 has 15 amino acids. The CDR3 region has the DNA TGTGCCTGGAGTGTCCGTCCCGGGACAGGGGATGGCTACACCTTC. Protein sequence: CAWSVRPGTGDGYTF.